Shown below are 8 T cell receptor beta chains from a single sample sequenced in a study of T-cell memory formation after mild COVID-19. One entry per CDR3 protein results from TCRdb running MiXCR on the 5' RACE reads. The sample has around 300,000 distinct CDR3 sequences, approximately 12% seen once; the top ten hold roughly a fifth. The sample taken for sequencing was PBMCs or a T cell subset sorted from them (not recorded which). These receptors were obtained from a man younger than 35 who had mild COVID-19 (a few samples of this study predate the infection). Cell type and time point are not known.

This clonotype was counted between two and nine times. The chain is built from TRBV7-9 and TRBJ2-5; 14 bases match TRBD2. The germline CDR1 and CDR2 sequences are SEHNR and FQNEAQ (reference sequence). The CDR3 is 16 amino acids. J was trimmed by 3 bases and V by 6 bases; bases with no gene match: 6. The CDR3, as DNA: TGTGCCAGCAGTCCCTTGGGACTAGCGGGAGAAGAGACCCAGTACTTC. Residues: CASSPLGLAGEETQYF.

V usage is TRBV6-5 and J usage is TRBJ2-7; D gene unclear. Trimming cost V 2 bases and J 3 bases, with 8 bases left between them. CDR1 MNHEY and CDR2 SVGAGI come from the germline V gene. CDR3 length: 13 residues. The CDR3 loop is CASSYIQFYEQYF. In nucleotides, the CDR3 is TGTGCCAGCAGTTACATCCAGTTCTACGAGCAGTACTTC.

The sample holds many counts of this clonotype. V gene TRBV6-4 combines with J gene TRBJ2-3; the match to TRBD2 covers 8 bases. The CDR3 is made up of 15 amino acids. V lost 4 bases to trimming and J lost 2 bases; unmatched junction nucleotides: 5. Germline CDR1 MRHNA, CDR2 SNTAGT. CDR3 loop: CASSASGGSTDTQYF. The CDR3 DNA reads as TGTGCCAGCAGTGCCAGCGGGGGTTCCACAGATACGCAGTATTTT.

This clonotype was observed a few times. The CDR3: CASSSGDREVLSGYTF. As DNA, the CDR3 is TGTGCCAGCAGCTCTGGCGACAGGGAGGTTCTTTCCGGCTACACCTTC. The V call is TRBV7-9, the J call TRBJ1-2, with 7 bases matching TRBD1. The V gene's germline CDR1 is SEHNR and CDR2 FQNEAQ (reference sequence). This CDR3 is built from 16 residues. The V and J ends lost 4 bases and 8 bases, in that order; junction bases with no gene match: 16.

This clonotype has a count of ten or more. The chain joins TRBV12-3 or TRBV12-4 to TRBJ1-4, with TRBD1 as a possible D gene (6 bases). V shed 5 bases and J shed 2 bases, with 12 bases lying between them. This CDR3 spans 15 amino acids. The CDR3 DNA reads as TGTGCCAGCAGTCCCAGGGGATCTACTAATGAAAAACTGTTTTTT. Its protein product is CASSPRGSTNEKLFF.

This sequence joins TRBV18 and TRBJ2-3; D is unclear. This CDR3 is built from 17 residues. Looked up from germline, CDR1 is KGHSH and CDR2 is LQKENI. The V and J ends lost 6 bases and 2 bases respectively, with 21 bases between them. The DNA for the CDR3 is TGTGCCAGCTCCAGTCGGTCCATGCCCTATCTCACAGATACGCAGTATTTT. Protein sequence: CASSSRSMPYLTDTQYF.

The rearrangement links TRBV3-1 to TRBJ2-1; 7 bases agree with TRBD1. The CDR3 runs to 13 residues. V trimming: 4 bases; J trimming: 9 bases; junction bases outside the gene matches: 6. Germline V lookup: CDR1 LGHDT, CDR2 YNNKEL (reference sequence). CDR3 amino acids: CASSPGTVGEQFF. CDR3 DNA: TGTGCCAGCAGCCCAGGGACAGTAGGTGAGCAGTTCTTC.

This clonotype was seen more than once but under ten times. The V and J genes are TRBV19 and TRBJ2-1, with 8 bases aligning to TRBD2. The CDR3 loop spans 15 amino acids. Germline V gene lookup returns CDR1 LNHDA and CDR2 SQIVND (reference sequence). J gave up 8 bases and V 3 bases, and 9 bases lay outside the gene matches. The CDR3 DNA reads TGTGCCAGTAGTATTTCGGGGGGGCGAGGCGATGAGCAGTTCTTC. This translates into CASSISGGRGDEQFF. Looking up the rest from reference TRBV19 and TRBJ2-1 gives the full variable domain: DGGITQSPKYLFRKEGQNVTLSCEQNLNHDAMYWYRQDPGQGLRLIYYSQIVNDFQKGDIAEGYSVSREKKESFPLTVTSAQKNPTAFYLCASSISGGRGDEQFFGPGTRLTVL.